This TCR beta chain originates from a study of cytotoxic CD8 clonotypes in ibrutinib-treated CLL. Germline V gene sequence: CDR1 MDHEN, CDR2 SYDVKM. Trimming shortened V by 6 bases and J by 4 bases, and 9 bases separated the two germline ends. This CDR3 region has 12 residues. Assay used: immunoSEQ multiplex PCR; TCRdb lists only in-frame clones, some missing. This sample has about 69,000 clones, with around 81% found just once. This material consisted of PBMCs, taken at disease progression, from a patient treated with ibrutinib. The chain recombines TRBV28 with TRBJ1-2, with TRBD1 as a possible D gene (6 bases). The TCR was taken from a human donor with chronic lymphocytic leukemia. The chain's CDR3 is CASSYRAYGYTF. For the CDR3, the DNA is TGTGCCAGCAGCTACAGGGCCTATGGCTACACCTTC.